This T cell receptor beta chain was identified during a study of cytomegalovirus exposure and HLA in healthy donors. Turning to the study itself: A data release that came early held approximately 85 million unique TCRs from HLA-typed donors.

The PCR had 60 Vbeta and 13 Jbeta primers. Repertoires were generated with immunoSEQ multiplex PCR, while TCRdb's copy carries only in-frame clones and drops some. Found here are about 130,000 clones, around 80% of them singletons; the top ten hold approximately 7%. Germline loops: CDR1 LNHDA, CDR2 SQIVND (reference sequence). Trimming took 1 base from V and 1 from J, leaving 8 bases between them. CDR3 length: 15 residues. About this clone: No antigen is known for it.

General study points: It was reportedly the case that the classifier diagnosed cytomegalovirus status with high specificity and sensitivity. In an earlier analysis, productive rearrangement rates for most beta V segments clustered near 90% or 30%.

The sequence derives from a man aged 35 to 55 in good health and CMV-seropositive. Sequencing input: PBMCs. V gene TRBV19 combines with J gene TRBJ2-1; D might be TRBD1 (5 bases). The CDR3 nucleotides read TGTGCCAGTAGTATAGCCAGGGAATCCTACAATGAGCAGTTCTTC. This translates into CASSIARESYNEQFF.